This T cell receptor (beta chain) was obtained from a study of identical twins. Study-wide findings and caveats: Conclusions rested on cross-sectional statistics rather than following the same donors. High-abundance cord blood beta clonotypes had fewer insertions; memory repertoires showed none.

A universal primer site came from template switching; cDNA carried unique molecular identifiers. TCRdb redid the calling of the 5' RACE reads with MiXCR, one entry per CDR3 protein. The repertoire holds about 890,000 distinct CDR3 sequences, with around an eighth as singletons. Germline V gene sequence: CDR1 SGHTA, CDR2 FQGTGA. The CDR3 contains 14 residues. V lost 5 bases and J 0 bases, leaving 7 bases between the germline ends. Details on this clonotype: The antigen is not known.

The same sample was also studied in work on yellow fever vaccine responses in identical twins.

V and J are TRBV7-3 and TRBJ2-2, with no clear D. This receptor was taken from a woman under 30 in good health. Sequenced: PBMCs. The CDR3 sequence is CASSPSPNTGELFF. In DNA form, the CDR3 reads TGTGCCAGCAGCCCCTCGCCGAACACCGGGGAGCTGTTTTTT.